This is a list of T cell receptor beta chains from one sample in a study of T cells in Graves' hyperthyroidism and ophthalmopathy. One entry per CDR3 protein, called by TCRdb with MiXCR from the multiplex PCR reads. The sample includes 45,000 or so distinct CDR3 sequences, 45% to 50% seen only once; the top ten take roughly 32%. Sequencing used peripheral blood or thyroid tissue (not recorded which). These receptors all come from a woman aged 45 to 65 with Graves' hyperthyroidism. The CDR3 runs from the conserved cysteine through the conserved F or W. D genes are given only for firm matches. Clone sizes are given selectively: once, few, many, or a class where the clone is expanded.

abundance	j_gene	v_gene	d_gene	CDR3aa	CDR3nt
many	TRBJ1-2	TRBV25-1	TRBD1	CASSAYRGLGYTF	TGTGCCAGCAGTGCGTACAGGGGGCTAGGCTACACCTTC
many	TRBJ1-5	TRBV28	-	CASSLLQGPNQPQHF	TGTGCCAGCAGCCTTTTACAGGGACCAAATCAGCCCCAGCATTTT
many	TRBJ2-7	TRBV20-1	TRBD2	CSASGLAGGTALGEQYF	TGCAGTGCGAGTGGACTAGCGGGAGGGACAGCCCTCGGCGAGCAGTACTTC
-	TRBJ2-7	TRBV7-9	TRBD2	CASSGRGSGSSYEQYF	TGTGCCAGCAGCGGCCGAGGGAGCGGGAGCTCCTACGAGCAGTACTTC
-	TRBJ1-5	TRBV10-2	-	CASSESSGGSTDTQHF	TGCGCCAGCAGTGAGTCAAGCGGGGGGAGCACAGATACGCAGCATTTT
few	TRBJ1-2	TRBV7-2	-	CASSPANYGYTF	TGTGCCAGCAGCCCCGCAAACTATGGCTACACCTTC
-	TRBJ1-2	TRBV29-1	TRBD1	CSVDRTGGNYGYTF	TGCAGCGTTGATAGGACAGGGGGTAACTATGGCTACACCTTC
many	TRBJ1-2	TRBV9	-	CASSVVERGVGYTF	TGTGCCAGCAGCGTAGTAGAACGCGGGGTGGGCTACACCTTC
-	TRBJ2-5	TRBV6-5	TRBD2	CASSTGLAGGSEGFETQYF	TGTGCCAGCAGTACCGGACTAGCGGGAGGCTCGGAGGGTTTTGAGACCCAGTACTTC
-	TRBJ2-7	TRBV11-2	-	CAQRGGNPLYEQYF	TGTGCCCAAAGGGGAGGCAACCCCCTCTACGAGCAGTACTTC
-	TRBJ1-2	TRBV6-5	TRBD1	CASRTGGYGYTF	TGTGCCAGCAGGACAGGGGGCTATGGCTACACCTTC
-	TRBJ1-6	TRBV5-1	-	CASSLVQGGSPLHF	TGCGCCAGCAGCTTGGTACAGGGTGGTTCACCCCTCCACTTT
few	TRBJ1-5	TRBV27	-	CASSLSGRSSYSNQPQHF	TGTGCCAGCAGTTTATCGGGACGAAGTTCGTATAGCAATCAGCCCCAGCATTTT
many	TRBJ2-2	TRBV11-2	TRBD2	CASSLEWLAGGTGELFF	TGTGCCAGCAGCTTAGAGTGGCTAGCGGGAGGGACCGGGGAGCTGTTTTTT
-	TRBJ2-2	TRBV9	TRBD2	CASSGRGLAESNTGELFF	TGTGCCAGCAGCGGAAGGGGACTAGCGGAAAGCAACACCGGGGAGCTGTTTTTT
-	TRBJ2-5	TRBV20-1	TRBD2	CSAHSGRAETQYF	TGCAGTGCGCATAGCGGGAGGGCGGAGACCCAGTACTTC
-	TRBJ2-7	TRBV28	TRBD1	CASKTGTGAYEQYF	TGTGCCAGCAAAACGGGGACAGGGGCCTACGAGCAGTACTTC
many	TRBJ2-3	TRBV7-8	TRBD2	CASSPGTSGGVTAQYF	TGTGCCAGCAGCCCTGGGACTAGCGGAGGGGTCACGGCGCAGTATTTT
-	TRBJ1-2	TRBV20-1	-	CSARDVGYSYARYGYTF	TGCAGTGCTAGAGATGTGGGGTACAGTTATGCTCGTTATGGCTACACCTTC
-	TRBJ2-7	TRBV13	TRBD2	CASSLGRTSGRHF	TGTGCCAGCAGCTTAGGCCGGACTAGCGGGCGACACTTC
once	TRBJ2-5	TRBV28	-	CASSLGDPQETQYF	TGTGCCAGCAGTTTGGGGGACCCCCAAGAGACCCAGTACTTC
-	TRBJ2-5	TRBV6-5	TRBD1	CASRGWRTGSRETQYF	TGTGCCAGCCGGGGGTGGCGGACAGGGTCCCGAGAGACCCAGTACTTC
-	TRBJ2-7	TRBV7-9	-	CASSQETLGSSYEQYF	TGTGCCAGCAGCCAAGAGACCTTAGGGAGTTCCTACGAGCAGTACTTC
many	TRBJ2-7	TRBV7-2	TRBD2	CASRSGLGLAGVEQYF	TGTGCCAGCAGATCCGGTCTAGGACTAGCGGGAGTCGAGCAGTACTTC
many	TRBJ2-3	TRBV6-1	TRBD1	CASRTGGSADTQYF	TGTGCCAGCAGGACAGGGGGCTCCGCAGATACGCAGTATTTT
-	TRBJ1-2	TRBV19	-	CASTYSRTYGYTF	TGTGCCAGTACCTACTCCCGGACCTATGGCTACACCTTC
many	TRBJ1-5	TRBV7-2	-	CASSLEGSQPQHF	TGTGCCAGCAGCTTAGAAGGTTCTCAGCCCCAGCATTTT
-	TRBJ1-1	TRBV7-2	TRBD1	CASSSDRGPNTEAFF	TGTGCCAGCAGCTCGGACAGGGGGCCGAACACTGAAGCTTTCTTT
many	TRBJ1-3	TRBV5-6	-	CASSLTSGNTIYF	TGTGCCAGCAGCTTGACTAGTGGAAACACCATATATTTT
-	TRBJ2-7	TRBV20-1	TRBD2	CSAGTSGFYEQYF	TGCAGTGCGGGGACTAGCGGGTTCTACGAGCAGTACTTC
-	TRBJ2-2	TRBV15	-	CATSSTPTGEGTGELFF	TGTGCCACCAGCAGCACCCCCACAGGGGAGGGAACCGGGGAGCTGTTTTTT
-	TRBJ2-7	TRBV11-2	-	CASSPSGGYEQYF	TGTGCCAGCAGCCCCTCAGGGGGGTACGAGCAGTACTTC
many	TRBJ2-3	TRBV12-3/TRBV12-4	-	CASSPTGAGDTQYF	TGTGCCAGCAGTCCCACGGGGGCGGGGGATACGCAGTATTTT
-	TRBJ1-2	TRBV2	-	CATRAADTYGYTF	TGTGCCACCAGGGCTGCCGATACCTATGGCTACACCTTC
many	TRBJ2-7	TRBV6-1	-	CASSWDRSYEQYF	TGTGCCAGCAGTTGGGACCGTTCCTACGAGCAGTACTTC
many	TRBJ2-1	TRBV29-1	TRBD1	CSVGGTGPNEQFF	TGCAGCGTTGGGGGGACAGGGCCCAATGAGCAGTTCTTC
many	TRBJ2-6	TRBV29-1	-	CSVVLQGTGANVLTF	TGCAGCGTCGTATTACAGGGTACTGGGGCCAACGTCCTGACTTTC
many	TRBJ2-2	TRBV3-1	-	CASSQDLGGYTGELFF	TGTGCCAGCAGCCAAGATTTAGGGGGTTACACCGGGGAGCTGTTTTTT
many	TRBJ1-3	TRBV6-6	-	CASSYSSSDSGNTIYF	TGTGCCAGCAGTTACTCGAGCTCTGACTCTGGAAACACCATATATTTT
-	TRBJ2-2	TRBV14	TRBD2	CASSRSSGSANTGELFF	TGTGCCAGCAGCCGATCTAGCGGGAGCGCGAACACCGGGGAGCTGTTTTTT
-	TRBJ2-7	TRBV20-1	-	CSAGGTGLPEQYF	TGCAGTGCTGGCGGGACCGGGCTTCCCGAGCAGTACTTC
many	TRBJ2-7	TRBV4-2	TRBD2	CASSHSGKKVYEQYF	TGTGCCAGCAGCCATAGCGGGAAGAAGGTCTACGAGCAGTACTTC